This T cell receptor (beta chain) was sequenced for a study of T cells in localized non-small cell lung cancer. Clones were sequenced by immunoSEQ multiplex PCR, and TCRdb holds only the in-frame ones, with some missing. Altogether approximately 140,000 clones are present, 89% being singletons, with the ten largest covering around 1.7%. V shed 5 bases, J shed 10 bases, and the junction held 10 bases outside the gene matches. Germline CDR1 is LNHDA and CDR2 is SQIVND (reference sequence). This CDR3 is built from 16 residues. Turning to this clone: Antigen unknown.

Regarding the study as a whole: Adjacent lung was found to contain a median approximately 62 of the top 100 tumor clones. T cell clonality was highest in uninvolved adjacent lung, above tumor. A denser population of T cells in blood accompanied longer overall survival. Because sequencing included only one region (of the tumor), heterogeneity remains possible.

The clonotype originates from a female donor over 55 with stage I lung adenocarcinoma. The sample consisted of peripheral blood, taken before any cancer treatment. V usage is TRBV19 and J usage is TRBJ2-1; TRBD2 matches 14 bases. CDR3 sequence: CASSVKMGLAGDEQFF. The CDR3 bases are TGTGCCAGTAGTGTAAAAATGGGACTAGCGGGAGACGAGCAGTTCTTC.